This T cell receptor (beta chain) was observed in a study of response to subunit inactivated influenza vaccine. Germline CDR1 and CDR2: MNHNS and SASEGT. CDR3 size: 15 residues. V lost 4 bases and J lost 5; bases outside the gene matches: 6. TCRdb processed the RT-PCR reads anew with MiXCR; each CDR3 protein has one entry. Of 500,000 to 600,000 distinct CDR3 sequences listed, 12% are singletons. The chain couples TRBV6-1 to TRBJ2-2; 8 bases fit TRBD1. The sequences come from PBMCs from blood, collected on the day of vaccination. This TCR came from a man aged 45-65 years who received an inactivated influenza vaccine. The chain's CDR3 is CASSASQGATGELFF. In DNA form, the CDR3 reads TGTGCCAGCAGTGCGTCGCAGGGGGCGACCGGGGAGCTGTTTTTT.